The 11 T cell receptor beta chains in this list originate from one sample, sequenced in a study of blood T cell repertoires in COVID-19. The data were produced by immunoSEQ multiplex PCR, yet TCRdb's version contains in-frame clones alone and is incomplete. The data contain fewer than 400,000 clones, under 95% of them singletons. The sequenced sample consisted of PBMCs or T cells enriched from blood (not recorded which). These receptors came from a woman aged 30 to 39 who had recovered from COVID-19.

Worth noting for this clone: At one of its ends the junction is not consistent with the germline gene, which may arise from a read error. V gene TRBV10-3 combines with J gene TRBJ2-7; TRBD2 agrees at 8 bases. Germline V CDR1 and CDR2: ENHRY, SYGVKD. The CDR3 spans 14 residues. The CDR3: CAIKQLADSDEQYF. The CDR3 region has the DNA TGTGCCATCAAACAACTAGCGGACTCCGACGAGCAGTACTTC.

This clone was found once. For the CDR3, the DNA is TGTGCCACCTGCCCGGGACACAAGAACACTGAAGCTTTCTTT. It codes for CATCPGHKNTEAFF. The chain has TRBV2 and TRBJ1-1, with D perhaps matching TRBD1 (6 bases). CDR1 SNHLY and CDR2 FYNNEI come from the germline V gene. V lost 10 bases to trimming and J lost 1 base, with 16 bases between them. The CDR3 extends over 14 amino acids.

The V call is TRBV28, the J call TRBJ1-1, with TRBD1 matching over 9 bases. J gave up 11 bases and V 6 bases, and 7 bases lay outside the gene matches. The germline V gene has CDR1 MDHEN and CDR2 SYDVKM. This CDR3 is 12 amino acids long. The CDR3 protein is CASRTGGRGAFF. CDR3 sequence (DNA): TGTGCCAGCAGAACAGGGGGCCGGGGGGCTTTCTTT.

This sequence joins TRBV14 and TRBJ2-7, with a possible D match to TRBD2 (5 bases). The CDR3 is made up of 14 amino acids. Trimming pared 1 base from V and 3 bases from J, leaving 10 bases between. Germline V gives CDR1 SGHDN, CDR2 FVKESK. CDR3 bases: TGTGCCAGCAGCCAAGGAGGCCGGGACTACGAGCAGTACTTC. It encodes CASSQGGRDYEQYF.

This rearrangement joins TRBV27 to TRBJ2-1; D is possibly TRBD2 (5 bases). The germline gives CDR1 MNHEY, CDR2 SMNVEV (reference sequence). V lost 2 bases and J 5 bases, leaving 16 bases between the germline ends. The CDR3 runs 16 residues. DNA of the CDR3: TGTGCCAGCAGTTTACCTAGCTTCCTCGTGCACAATGAGCAGTTCTTC. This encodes CASSLPSFLVHNEQFF.

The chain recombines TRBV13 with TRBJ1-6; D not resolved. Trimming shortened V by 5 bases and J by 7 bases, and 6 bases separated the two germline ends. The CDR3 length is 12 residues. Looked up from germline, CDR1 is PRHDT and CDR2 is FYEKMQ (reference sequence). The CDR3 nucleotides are TGTGCCAGCAGCCCGGGAAATTCACCCCTCCACTTT. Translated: CASSPGNSPLHF.

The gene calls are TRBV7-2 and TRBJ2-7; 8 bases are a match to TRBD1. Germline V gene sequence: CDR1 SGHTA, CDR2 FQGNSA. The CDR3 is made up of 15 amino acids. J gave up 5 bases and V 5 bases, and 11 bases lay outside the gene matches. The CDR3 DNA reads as TGTGCCAGCAGCCCGTGGGGGTCAGGGGGCGACGAGCAGTACTTC. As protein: CASSPWGSGGDEQYF.

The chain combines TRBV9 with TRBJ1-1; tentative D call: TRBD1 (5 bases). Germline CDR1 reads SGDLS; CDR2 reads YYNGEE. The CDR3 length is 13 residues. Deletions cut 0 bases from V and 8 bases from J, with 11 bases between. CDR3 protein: CASSVARGSEAFF. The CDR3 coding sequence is TGTGCCAGCAGCGTAGCGCGGGGCTCCGAAGCTTTCTTT.

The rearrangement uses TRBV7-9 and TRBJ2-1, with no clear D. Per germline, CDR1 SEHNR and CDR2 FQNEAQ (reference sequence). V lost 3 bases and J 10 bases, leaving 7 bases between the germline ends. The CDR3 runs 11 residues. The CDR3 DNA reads TGTGCCAGCAGCTTTCGTGAGGAGCAGTTCTTC. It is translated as CASSFREEQFF.

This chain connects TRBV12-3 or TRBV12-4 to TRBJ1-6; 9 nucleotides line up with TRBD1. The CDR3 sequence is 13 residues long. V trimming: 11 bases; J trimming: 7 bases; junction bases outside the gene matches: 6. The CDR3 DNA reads TGTGCCTCATCGGGGACAGGGAATTCACCCCTCCACTTT. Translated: CASSGTGNSPLHF.

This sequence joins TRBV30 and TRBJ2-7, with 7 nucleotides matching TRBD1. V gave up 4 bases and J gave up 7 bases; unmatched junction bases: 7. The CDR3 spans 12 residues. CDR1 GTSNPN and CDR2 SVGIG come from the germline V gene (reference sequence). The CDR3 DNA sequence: TGTGCCTGGACCCGCAGGGGGAAAGAGCAGTACTTC. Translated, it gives CAWTRRGKEQYF.